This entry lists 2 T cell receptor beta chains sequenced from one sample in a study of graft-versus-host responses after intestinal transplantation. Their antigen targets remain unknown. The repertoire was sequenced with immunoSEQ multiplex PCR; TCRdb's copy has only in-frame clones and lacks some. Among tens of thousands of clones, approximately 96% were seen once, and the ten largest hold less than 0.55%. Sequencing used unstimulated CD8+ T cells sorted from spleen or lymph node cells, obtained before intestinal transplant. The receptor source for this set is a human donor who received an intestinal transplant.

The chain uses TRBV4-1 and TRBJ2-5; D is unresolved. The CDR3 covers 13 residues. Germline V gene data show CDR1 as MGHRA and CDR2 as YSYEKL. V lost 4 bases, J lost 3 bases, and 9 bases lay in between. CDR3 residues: CASSLSAEETQYF. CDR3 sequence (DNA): TGCGCCAGCAGCCTGTCAGCTGAAGAGACCCAGTACTTC.

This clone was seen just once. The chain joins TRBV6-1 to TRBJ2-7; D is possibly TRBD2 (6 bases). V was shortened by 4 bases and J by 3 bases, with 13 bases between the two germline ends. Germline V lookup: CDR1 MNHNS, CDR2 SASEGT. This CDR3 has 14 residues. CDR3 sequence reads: CASSVGTGVYEQYF. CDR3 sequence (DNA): TGTGCCAGCAGTGTTGGGACTGGTGTCTACGAGCAGTACTTC.